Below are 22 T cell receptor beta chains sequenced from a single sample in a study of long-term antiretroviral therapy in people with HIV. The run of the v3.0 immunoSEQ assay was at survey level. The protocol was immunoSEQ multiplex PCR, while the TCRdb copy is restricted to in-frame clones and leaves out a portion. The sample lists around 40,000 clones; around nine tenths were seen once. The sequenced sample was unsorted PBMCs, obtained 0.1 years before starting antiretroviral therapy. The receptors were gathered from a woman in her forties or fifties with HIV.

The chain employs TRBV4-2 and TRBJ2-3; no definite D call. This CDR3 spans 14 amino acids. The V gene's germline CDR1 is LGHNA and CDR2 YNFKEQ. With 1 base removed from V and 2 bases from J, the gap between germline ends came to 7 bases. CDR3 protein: CASSQVRVTDTQYF. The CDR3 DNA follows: TGTGCCAGCAGCCAAGTTAGGGTCACAGATACGCAGTATTTT.

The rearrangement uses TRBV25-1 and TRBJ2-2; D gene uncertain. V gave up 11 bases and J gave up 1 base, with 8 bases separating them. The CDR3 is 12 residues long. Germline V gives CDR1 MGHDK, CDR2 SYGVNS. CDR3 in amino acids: CALRLNTGELFF. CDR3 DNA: TGTGCCCTCCGGTTGAACACCGGGGAGCTGTTTTTT. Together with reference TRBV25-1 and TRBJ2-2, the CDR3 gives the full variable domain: EADIYQTPRYLVIGTGKKITLECSQTMGHDKMYWYQQDPGMELHLIHYSYGVNSTEKGDLSSESTVSRIRTEHFPLTLESARPSHTSQYLCALRLNTGELFFGEGSRLTVL.

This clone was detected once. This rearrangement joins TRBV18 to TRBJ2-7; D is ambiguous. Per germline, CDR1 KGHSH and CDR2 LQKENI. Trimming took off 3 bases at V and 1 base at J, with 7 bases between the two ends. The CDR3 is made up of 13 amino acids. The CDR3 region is CASSPRNSYEQYF. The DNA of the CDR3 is TGTGCCAGCTCACCTAGGAATTCCTACGAGCAGTACTTC.

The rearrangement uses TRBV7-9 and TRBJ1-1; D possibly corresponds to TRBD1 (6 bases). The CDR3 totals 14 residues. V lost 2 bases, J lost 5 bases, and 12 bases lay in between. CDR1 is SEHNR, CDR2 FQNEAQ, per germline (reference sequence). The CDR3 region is CASSLKGGGTEAFF. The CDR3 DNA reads TGTGCCAGCAGCTTAAAGGGGGGAGGGACTGAAGCTTTCTTT.

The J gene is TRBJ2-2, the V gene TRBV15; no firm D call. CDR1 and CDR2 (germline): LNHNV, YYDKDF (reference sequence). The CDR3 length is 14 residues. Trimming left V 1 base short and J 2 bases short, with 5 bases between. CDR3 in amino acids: CATSRGGNTGELFF. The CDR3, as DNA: TGTGCCACCAGCAGAGGCGGCAACACCGGGGAGCTGTTTTTT.

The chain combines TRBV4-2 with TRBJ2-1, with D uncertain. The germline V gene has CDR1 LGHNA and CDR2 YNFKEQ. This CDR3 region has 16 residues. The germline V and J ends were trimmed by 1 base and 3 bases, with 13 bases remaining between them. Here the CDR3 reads CASSQGWAVDYNEQFF. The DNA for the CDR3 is TGTGCCAGCAGCCAAGGGTGGGCAGTGGACTACAATGAGCAGTTCTTC.

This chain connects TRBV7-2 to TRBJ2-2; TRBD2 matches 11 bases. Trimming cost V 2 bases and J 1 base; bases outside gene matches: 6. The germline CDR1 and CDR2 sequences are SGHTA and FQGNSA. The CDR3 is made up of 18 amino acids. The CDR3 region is CASSLSLAGAKNTGELFF. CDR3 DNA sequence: TGTGCCAGCAGCTTATCACTAGCGGGGGCGAAGAACACCGGGGAGCTGTTTTTT. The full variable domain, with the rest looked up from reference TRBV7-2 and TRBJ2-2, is GAGVSQSPSNKVTEKGKDVELRCDPISGHTALYWYRQSLGQGLEFLIYFQGNSAPDKSGLPSDRFSAERTGGSVSTLTIQRTQQEDSAVYLCASSLSLAGAKNTGELFFGEGSRLTVL.

The CDR3 DNA is TGTGCCAGCAGTCCGGACCGGTATCAGCCCCAGCATTTT. Amino acids: CASSPDRYQPQHF. V and J are TRBV6-6 and TRBJ1-5; the D is unclear. The germline V gene encodes CDR1 MNHNY and CDR2 SVGAGI (reference sequence). The ends were cut back, 5 bases at V and 5 bases at J, with 10 bases in the middle. The CDR3 length is 13 residues.

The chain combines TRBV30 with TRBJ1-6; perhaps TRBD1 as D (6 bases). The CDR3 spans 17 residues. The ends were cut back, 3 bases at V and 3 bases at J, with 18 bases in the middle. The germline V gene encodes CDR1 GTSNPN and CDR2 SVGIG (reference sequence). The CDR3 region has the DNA TGTGCCTGGAGGAAAACCTTCGGGACAAACTATAATTCACCCCTCCACTTT. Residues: CAWRKTFGTNYNSPLHF.

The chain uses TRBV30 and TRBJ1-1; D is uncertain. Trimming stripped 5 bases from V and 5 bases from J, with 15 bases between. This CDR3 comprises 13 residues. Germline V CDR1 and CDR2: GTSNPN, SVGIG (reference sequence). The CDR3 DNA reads TGTGCCTGGTGCTACAGTGCTGGGACTGAAGCTTTCTTT. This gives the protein CAWCYSAGTEAFF.

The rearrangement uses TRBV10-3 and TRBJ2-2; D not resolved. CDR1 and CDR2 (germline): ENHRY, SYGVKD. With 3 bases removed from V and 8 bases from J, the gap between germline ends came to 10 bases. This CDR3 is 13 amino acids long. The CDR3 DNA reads TGTGCCATCAGTGAACGAATGGGGGGGGAGCTGTTTTTT. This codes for CAISERMGGELFF.

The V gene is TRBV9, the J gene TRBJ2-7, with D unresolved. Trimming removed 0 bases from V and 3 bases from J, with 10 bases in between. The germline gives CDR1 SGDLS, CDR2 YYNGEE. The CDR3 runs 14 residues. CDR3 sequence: CASSVGMDGYEQYF. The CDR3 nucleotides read TGTGCCAGCAGCGTAGGCATGGACGGCTACGAGCAGTACTTC.

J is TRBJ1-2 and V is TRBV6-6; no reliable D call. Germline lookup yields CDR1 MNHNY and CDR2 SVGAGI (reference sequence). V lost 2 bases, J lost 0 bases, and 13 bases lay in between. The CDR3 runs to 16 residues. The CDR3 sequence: CASSYAYLASNYGYTF. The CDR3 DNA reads TGTGCCAGCAGTTACGCCTATCTAGCTTCTAACTATGGCTACACCTTC.

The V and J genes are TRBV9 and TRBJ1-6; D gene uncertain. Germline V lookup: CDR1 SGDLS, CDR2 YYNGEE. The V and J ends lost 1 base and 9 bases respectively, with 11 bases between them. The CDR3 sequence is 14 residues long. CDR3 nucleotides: TGTGCCAGCAGCGTACAAGTGGAGGGTTCACCCCTCCACTTT. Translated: CASSVQVEGSPLHF.

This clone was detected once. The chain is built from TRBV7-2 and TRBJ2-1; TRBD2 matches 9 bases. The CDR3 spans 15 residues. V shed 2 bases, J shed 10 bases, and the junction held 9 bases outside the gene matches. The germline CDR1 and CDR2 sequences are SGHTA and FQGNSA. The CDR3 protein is CASSLIPSGVGEQFF. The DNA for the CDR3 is TGTGCCAGCAGCTTAATTCCTAGCGGGGTTGGAGAGCAGTTCTTC. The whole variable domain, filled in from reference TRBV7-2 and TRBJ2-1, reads GAGVSQSPSNKVTEKGKDVELRCDPISGHTALYWYRQSLGQGLEFLIYFQGNSAPDKSGLPSDRFSAERTGGSVSTLTIQRTQQEDSAVYLCASSLIPSGVGEQFFGPGTRLTVL.

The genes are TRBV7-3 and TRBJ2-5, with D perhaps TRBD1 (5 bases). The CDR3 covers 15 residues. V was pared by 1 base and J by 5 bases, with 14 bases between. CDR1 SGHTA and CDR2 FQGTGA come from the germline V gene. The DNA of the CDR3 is TGTGCCAGCAGCTTAAGGGGCAGGGTGGAGGAGACCCAGTACTTC. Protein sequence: CASSLRGRVEETQYF.

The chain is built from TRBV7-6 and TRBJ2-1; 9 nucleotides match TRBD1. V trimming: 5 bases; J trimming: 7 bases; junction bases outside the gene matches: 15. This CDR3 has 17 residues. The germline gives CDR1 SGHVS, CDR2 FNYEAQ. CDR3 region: CASSPWGDREIPNEQFF. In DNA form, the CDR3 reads TGTGCCAGCAGCCCTTGGGGGGACAGGGAGATTCCTAATGAGCAGTTCTTC. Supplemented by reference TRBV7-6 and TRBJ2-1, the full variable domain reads GAGVSQSPRYKVTKRGQDVALRCDPISGHVSLYWYRQALGQGPEFLTYFNYEAQQDKSGLPNDRFSAERPEGSISTLTIQRTEQRDSAMYRCASSPWGDREIPNEQFFGPGTRLTVL.

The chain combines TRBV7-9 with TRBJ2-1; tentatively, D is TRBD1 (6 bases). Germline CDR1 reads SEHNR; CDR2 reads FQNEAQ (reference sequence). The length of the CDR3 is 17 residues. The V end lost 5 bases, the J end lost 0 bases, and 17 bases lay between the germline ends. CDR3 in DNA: TGTGCCAGCAGCACCTCCCTAGGGACAAGCTCCTACAATGAGCAGTTCTTC. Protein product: CASSTSLGTSSYNEQFF.

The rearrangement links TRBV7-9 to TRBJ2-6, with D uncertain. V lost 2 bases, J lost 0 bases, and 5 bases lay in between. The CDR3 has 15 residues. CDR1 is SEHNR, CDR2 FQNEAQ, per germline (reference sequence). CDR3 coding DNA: TGTGCCAGCAGCTTAACGTTCTCTGGGGCCAACGTCCTGACTTTC. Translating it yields CASSLTFSGANVLTF. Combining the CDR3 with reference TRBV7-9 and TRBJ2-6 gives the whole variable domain DTGVSQNPRHKITKRGQNVTFRCDPISEHNRLYWYRQTLGQGPEFLTYFQNEAQLEKSRLLSDRFSAERPKGSFSTLEIQRTEQGDSAMYLCASSLTFSGANVLTFGAGSRLTVL.

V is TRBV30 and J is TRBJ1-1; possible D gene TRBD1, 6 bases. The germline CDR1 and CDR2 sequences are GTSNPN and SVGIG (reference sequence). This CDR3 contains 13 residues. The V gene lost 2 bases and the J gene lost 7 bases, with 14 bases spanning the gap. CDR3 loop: CAWSRGQIVEAFF. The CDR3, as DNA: TGTGCCTGGAGTCGTGGACAGATAGTTGAAGCTTTCTTT.

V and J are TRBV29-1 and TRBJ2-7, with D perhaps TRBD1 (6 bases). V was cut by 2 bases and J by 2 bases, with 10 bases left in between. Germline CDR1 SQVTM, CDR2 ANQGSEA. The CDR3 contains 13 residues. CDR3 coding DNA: TGCAGCGTTGAAAGGGACAACCCCTACGAGCAGTACTTC. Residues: CSVERDNPYEQYF.

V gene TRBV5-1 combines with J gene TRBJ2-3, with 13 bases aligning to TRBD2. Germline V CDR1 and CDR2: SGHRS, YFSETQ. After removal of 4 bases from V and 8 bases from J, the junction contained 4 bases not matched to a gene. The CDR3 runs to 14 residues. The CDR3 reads CASSPRTSGGTQYF. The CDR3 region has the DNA TGCGCCAGCAGCCCCAGGACTAGCGGGGGTACGCAGTATTTT.